The clone carrying this TCR beta chain was picked up one time. As yet, its antigen is unknown. The CDR3 covers 12 residues. Trimming removed 0 bases at V and 11 bases at J, with 10 bases between. Germline CDR1 reads SGHDN; CDR2 reads FVKESK. The data derive from a study of cytomegalovirus exposure and HLA in healthy donors. Study-level information: The same platform as the roughly 630 first-cohort repertoires was used for the 130 or so validation repertoires, a later analysis reported.

Points from the study as a whole: It was confirmed in vitro that a few of the CMV-associated chains were specific for CMV antigens. The study labeled 170 or so TCR beta chains cytomegalovirus-associated.

Produced via immunoSEQ multiplex PCR; TCRdb's table is partial and in-frame only. Here the sample spans about 130,000 clones, more than 95% being singletons. Sequencing was performed on PBMCs. The TCR sequence derives from a man younger than 35 in good health and CMV-seronegative. The chain joins TRBV14 to TRBJ1-1; D gene uncertain. The CDR3, as DNA: TGTGCCAGCAGCCAAGATACCGCCGGGGCTTTCTTT. Translated: CASSQDTAGAFF.